This T cell receptor (beta chain) was profiled in a study of blood T cell repertoires in COVID-19. TCRdb keeps only in-frame clones here, not all; method: immunoSEQ multiplex PCR. The sample comprises 350,000 to 450,000 clones, over 75% of which are singletons, and 1.5% to 2.5% rests with the top ten. The TCR originated in a man between 40 and 49 years old in a cohort exposed to, infected with or recovered from COVID-19 (not recorded which). The sample comprised PBMCs or T cells enriched from blood (not recorded which).

The CDR3 loop reads CASSIDRTSAEQFF. As DNA, the CDR3 is TGTGCCAGTAGTATAGATCGGACTAGCGCTGAGCAGTTCTTC. J is TRBJ2-1 and V is TRBV19, with 9 bases aligning to TRBD2. The CDR3 runs 14 residues. After removal of 0 bases from V and 9 bases from J, the junction contained 3 bases not matched to a gene. Germline CDR1 reads LNHDA; CDR2 reads SQIVND (reference sequence).